This TCR beta chain was recovered during a study of blood T cell repertoires in COVID-19. Study in general: Collection of acute and convalescent COVID-19 samples took place in the United States, Italy and Spain. Nucleic acid was either cDNA or gDNA, and it came from T cells, B-cell-depleted T cells, or PBMCs.

Clones were read by immunoSEQ multiplex PCR, and TCRdb kept only the in-frame ones, dropping some. Of some 300,000 clones detected, approximately 89% appear once; the ten largest clones hold approximately 7%. This CDR3 is 13 amino acids long. The junction had 4 bases not matched to a gene; V was cut back by 8 bases and J by 1 base. Looked up from germline, CDR1 is SNHLY and CDR2 is FYNNEI. This sequence joins TRBV2 and TRBJ1-1; 7 bases are shared with TRBD1. The receptor was derived from a woman in her twenties or thirties who had recovered from COVID-19. The specimen sequenced was peripheral blood. The CDR3 region is CASQGQPNTEAFF. The CDR3 DNA reads as TGTGCCAGCCAGGGACAGCCGAACACTGAAGCTTTCTTT.